This T cell receptor (beta chain) was captured in a study of vaccination and CD4 T cells after COVID-19. A note on this clonotype: The target antigen is unknown.

The Oncomine TCR Beta short-read assay was applied to DNA of cultured CD4+ T cells. From the PCR reads, TCRdb called clonotypes with MiXCR, one entry per CDR3 protein. The table includes approximately 13,000 distinct CDR3 sequences, around three fifths detected once. Treatment specified: approximately nine-day PBMC culture with coronavirus spike peptide pools or control peptides (ViraFEST assay). Following expansion of antigen-specific T cells with peptide pools, ViraFEST then sequenced TCRs. Germline CDR1 reads LGHNA; CDR2 reads YNFKEQ. This CDR3 is 14 amino acids long. Deletions cut 0 bases from V and 3 bases from J, with 8 bases between.

Input material: CD4+ T cells from blood, cultured in vitro. The gene calls are TRBV4-2 and TRBJ2-5; no clear D gene. This sequence originates from a human donor who had recovered from COVID-19. CDR3 sequence reads: CASSQEEREETQYF. The DNA of the CDR3 is TGTGCCAGCAGCCAAGAGGAGCGAGAAGAGACCCAGTACTTC.